This T cell receptor (beta chain) derives from a study of regulatory T cells in long-lasting Graves disease. The CDR3 runs to 18 residues. Germline CDR1 reads SGDLS; CDR2 reads YYNGEE. Trimming at V came to 3 bases and at J to 6 bases, leaving 17 bases not matched to a gene. As to time point: persistent/refractory GD, antithyroid drugs over 5 years with positive TRAb. Extracted PBMC RNA gave rise to the TCR library. Library construction for TCR beta used iRepertoire HTBI primers and Arm-PCR of CDR3 regions. TCRdb reprocessed the multiplex PCR reads via MiXCR and lists one record per CDR3 protein. The sample carries 400,000 to 450,000 distinct CDR3 sequences, 23% recorded once. This clonotype appeared many times.

This clonotype was obtained from a female donor with Graves disease. The sample in question was peripheral blood mononuclear cells (PBMCs), obtained when the disease was refractory, from a patient treated with antithyroid drugs. J is TRBJ2-7 and V is TRBV9; TRBD2 agrees at 11 bases. The CDR3 DNA sequence: TGTGCCAGCAGCGCCGGGACTAGCGGATCCCACCTACTCATCGAGCAGTACTTC. Protein product: CASSAGTSGSHLLIEQYF.